Listed below are T cell receptor beta chains from one sample, sequenced in a study of regulatory T cells in long-lasting Graves disease. Each CDR3 protein is one row after TCRdb ran MiXCR on the multiplex PCR reads. The table includes fewer than 400,000 distinct CDR3 sequences, roughly 21% detected once. This specimen consisted of peripheral blood mononuclear cells (PBMCs), obtained when the disease was refractory, from a patient treated with antithyroid drugs. Every receptor here comes from a female donor with Graves disease. Both conserved end residues are part of each CDR3. D genes are given only for firm matches. Only some rows state a clone size, as once, few, many or a class for expanded clones.

D,J,V,size,DNA,CDR3
-,TRBJ1-6,TRBV20-1,many,TGCAGTGCTCGGTACAGCGGAAATTCACCCCTCCACTTT,CSARYSGNSPLHF
-,TRBJ1-2,TRBV2,many,TGTGCCAGCAGTGACGCGGTAACTTATGGCTACACCTTC,CASSDAVTYGYTF
-,TRBJ1-2,TRBV30,many,TGTGCCTGGAGTGGGGCAGTAAGTGGCTACACCTTC,CAWSGAVSGYTF
TRBD1,TRBJ1-1,TRBV20-1,-,TGCAGTGTTTGGGACAGGGGAAACACTGAAGCTTTCTTT,CSVWDRGNTEAFF
TRBD1,TRBJ1-4,TRBV7-6,many,TGTGCCAGCAGCTTGGACAGGGAGGGAAAACTGTTTTTT,CASSLDREGKLFF
-,TRBJ2-7,TRBV20-1,many,TGCAGTGCTAGTGGCGGCAGGGAAGTGGAGCAGTACTTC,CSASGGREVEQYF
-,TRBJ1-6,TRBV12-3/TRBV12-4,-,TGTGCCAGCCGCCTCGGCGGGGCCCTCCACTTT,CASRLGGALHF
TRBD1,TRBJ2-7,TRBV29-1,many,TGCAGCGTTGCCTTCGGACAGGGGTACGAGCAGTACTTC,CSVAFGQGYEQYF
-,TRBJ1-6,TRBV27,-,TGTGCCAGCAGGACATATAATTCACCCCTCCACTTT,CASRTYNSPLHF
TRBD1,TRBJ2-4,TRBV27,many,TGTGCCAGCAGTTCTCCAGGGGGTTTAGCCAAAAACATTCAGTACTTC,CASSSPGGLAKNIQYF
TRBD1,TRBJ1-1,TRBV2,many,TGTGCCAGCAGTGGGACAGGGGAAGCTTTCTTT,CASSGTGEAFF
TRBD1,TRBJ2-7,TRBV20-1,many,TGCAGTGCTATGGACAGGGGGGGATCCTACGAGCAGTACTTC,CSAMDRGGSYEQYF
TRBD2,TRBJ2-7,TRBV7-9,few,TGTGCCAGCAGCTTATTGACGGGAGGGTCTTTGGACGAGCAGTACTTC,CASSLLTGGSLDEQYF
-,TRBJ2-7,TRBV4-3,-,TGCGCCAGCAGCCAAGATACTGGGGCTTCCTACGAGCAGTACTTC,CASSQDTGASYEQYF
-,TRBJ2-7,TRBV11-2,once,TGTGCCAGCAACCCTAGGGACACCGTCCGATACGAGCAGTACTTT,CASNPRDTVRYEQYF
-,TRBJ1-1,TRBV19,many,TGTGCCAGTGGGGACACTTCGAACACTGAAGCTTTCTTT,CASGDTSNTEAFF
TRBD1,TRBJ2-2,TRBV20-1,few,TGCAGTACCTTCGACAGGGGAAGGACCGGGGAGCTGTTTTTT,CSTFDRGRTGELFF
-,TRBJ2-7,TRBV28,many,TGTGCCAGCAGTCCCGGTCGCCCCGACGAGCAGTACTTC,CASSPGRPDEQYF
TRBD1,TRBJ1-5,TRBV30,-,TGTGCCTGGACTCTCCGGGACAGACCCAATCAGCCCCAGCATTTT,CAWTLRDRPNQPQHF
TRBD2,TRBJ2-5,TRBV20-1,-,TGCAGTGCTAGAGGTGTGGGGCGGGCCGGGACTAGCGGAGAGACCCAGTACTTC,CSARGVGRAGTSGETQYF
TRBD2,TRBJ2-7,TRBV7-9,few,TGTGCCAGCAGGGAGAGCGGGAGTGGCGCATACGAGCAGTACTTC,CASRESGSGAYEQYF
-,TRBJ1-4,TRBV20-1,few,TGCAGTGCTAGATGGAGGGGGGATGAAAAACTGTTTTTT,CSARWRGDEKLFF